Shown below are 30 T cell receptor beta chains from a single sample sequenced in a study of molecular identifiers for immune sequencing clone quantification. MiXCR was run by TCRdb on the PCR reads, yielding one entry per CDR3 protein. The sample gives about 640,000 distinct CDR3 sequences, 15% to 20% of which show up once; around 0.9% is in the top ten. The specimen was naive CD8+ T cells from blood, with Jurkat cell RNA spiked in. Described subset: FACS-sorted CD8+CD4-CCR7+CD45RA+ naive T cells. The source of these receptors is a human donor in good health. Some libraries in this study had Jurkat cell RNA spiked in.

This clonotype was counted ten times or more. The chain employs TRBV3-1 and TRBJ2-3; 10 nucleotides match TRBD2. J lost 0 bases, V lost 0 bases, and 9 bases had no gene match. Germline CDR1 and CDR2: LGHDT and YNNKEL (reference sequence). This CDR3 comprises 19 residues. The DNA for the CDR3 is TGTGCCAGCAGCCAAGATACTGTAGGACTAGCGGATAGCACAGATACGCAGTATTTT. Translation: CASSQDTVGLADSTDTQYF.

This clonotype was seen a few times. The chain employs TRBV3-1 and TRBJ1-3; D not resolved. V was pared by 1 base and J by 0 bases, with 10 bases between. The CDR3 length is 16 residues. Germline V lookup: CDR1 LGHDT, CDR2 YNNKEL (reference sequence). The CDR3 loop is CASSQVLWGSGNTIYF. CDR3 nucleotides: TGTGCCAGCAGCCAAGTACTTTGGGGCTCTGGAAACACCATATATTTT.

This clonotype was picked up one time. A single base separates this from a much larger clone, so it may be a read error. The chain links TRBV27 to TRBJ2-2; the match to TRBD2 covers 8 bases. The CDR3 has 15 residues. Germline V lookup: CDR1 MNHEY, CDR2 SMNVEV (reference sequence). CDR3 region: CASSSWLAGTGELSF. The CDR3 nucleotides are TGTGCCAGCAGTTCTTGGCTAGCGGGCACCGGGGAGCTGTCTTTT.

Only a few counts were recorded for this clonotype. This chain uses TRBV18 with TRBJ2-5; the match to TRBD1 covers 10 bases. The trim removed 4 bases at V and 4 bases at J, leaving 9 bases unmatched. The CDR3 totals 16 residues. Germline V CDR1 and CDR2: KGHSH, LQKENI. The CDR3 nucleotides read TGTGCCAGCTCACGACGGGGACAGGGGCCCGGAGAGACCCAGTACTTC. This sequence encodes CASSRRGQGPGETQYF.

Only a few counts were recorded for this clonotype. The V and J genes are TRBV9 and TRBJ1-4, with TRBD1 as a possible D gene (6 bases). V lost 2 bases to trimming and J lost 1 base, with 9 bases between them. The CDR3 runs 15 residues. Germline loops: CDR1 SGDLS, CDR2 YYNGEE. CDR3 DNA sequence: TGTGCCAGCAGCGTCGAGACAGGAACTAATGAAAAACTGTTTTTT. Its protein product is CASSVETGTNEKLFF.

Concerning this clonotype: This may be a read error, as it is one base from a much larger clone. The V gene is TRBV12-3 or TRBV12-4, the J gene TRBJ2-1; TRBD2 aligns across 14 bases. The CDR3 covers 15 residues. Trimming cost V 4 bases and J 10 bases; bases outside gene matches: 6. The CDR3 spells CASSSNGLAGGEQFF. The CDR3 nucleotides read TGTGCCAGCAGTTCGAATGGACTAGCGGGAGGAGAGCAGTTCTTC.

Details on this clonotype: Given a much more abundant clone one base away, this may be a read error. The chain couples TRBV7-2 to TRBJ2-1; D is ambiguous. CDR3 size: 16 residues. Germline assignment: CDR1 SGHTA and CDR2 FQGNSA. The CDR3, as DNA: TGTGCCAGCAGCTTAGTTACAACCCCGGCCTACAGTGAGCAGTTCTTC. Translating it yields CASSLVTTPAYSEQFF.

A word on this clonotype: Likely a read error: the CDR3 ends without its conserved phenylalanine or tryptophan. V and J are TRBV27 and TRBJ2-3; D is undetermined. CDR1 MNHEY and CDR2 SMNVEV come from the germline V gene (reference sequence). This CDR3 region has 13 residues. Trimming removed 0 bases at V and 3 bases at J, with 4 bases between. CDR3 protein: CASSLSGTDTQYC. The DNA of the CDR3 is TGTGCCAGCAGTTTATCGGGGACAGATACGCAGTATTGT.

This clonotype has a handful of counts. A much larger clone sits a single nucleotide away, making a read error possible. The rearrangement uses TRBV25-1 and TRBJ2-3; 10 bases are shared with TRBD2. There are 15 residues in the CDR3. Germline CDR1 MGHDK, CDR2 SYGVNS. This CDR3 is CASKLVAGGGDAQYF. The CDR3 coding sequence is TGTGCCAGCAAGTTAGTAGCGGGAGGAGGAGATGCGCAGTATTTT. Complete variable domain (other parts from reference TRBV25-1 and TRBJ2-3): EADIYQTPRYLVIGTGKKITLECSQTMGHDKMYWYQQDPGMELHLIHYSYGVNSTEKGDLSSESTVSRIRTEHFPLTLESARPSHTSQYLCASKLVAGGGDAQYFGPGTRLTVL.

This clonotype appeared a few times. The V gene is TRBV19, the J gene TRBJ1-1, with a possible D match to TRBD1 (6 bases). This CDR3 is built from 15 residues. Trimming took off 6 bases at V and 4 bases at J, with 18 bases between the two ends. Germline V gene lookup returns CDR1 LNHDA and CDR2 SQIVND (reference sequence). CDR3 DNA sequence: TGTGCCAGTAGGCCCTCGGACGGGGGGCTCACTGAAGCTTTCTTT. It specifies CASRPSDGGLTEAFF.

This clonotype was picked up one time. The chain recombines TRBV20-1 with TRBJ2-5; D is unclear. This CDR3 is 15 amino acids long. CDR1 is DFQATT and CDR2 is SNEGSKA in the germline V gene (reference sequence). V shed 3 bases and J shed 9 bases, with 23 bases lying between them. This CDR3 reads CSASDRAAYHESQYF. The CDR3 nucleotides read TGCAGTGCTAGCGATCGGGCGGCCTACCATGAGTCCCAGTACTTC.

In its sample, this clonotype was seen many times. The V and J genes are TRBV4-3 and TRBJ2-3; D unclear. The CDR3 covers 16 residues. Germline loops: CDR1 LGHNA, CDR2 YSLEER. With 0 bases removed from V and 0 bases from J, the gap between germline ends came to 10 bases. The CDR3 reads CASSQDGGDSTDTQYF. DNA for the CDR3: TGCGCCAGCAGCCAAGATGGCGGAGACAGCACAGATACGCAGTATTTT.

This clonotype was detected ten times or more. The chain links TRBV7-2 to TRBJ2-3; 8 bases fit TRBD2. The CDR3 runs 18 residues. Looked up from germline, CDR1 is SGHTA and CDR2 is FQGNSA. Unmatched junction bases numbered 8, after V lost 0 bases and J lost 0 bases. CDR3 region: CASSLAKSVAGSTDTQYF. CDR3 bases: TGTGCCAGCAGCTTAGCGAAATCAGTAGCGGGAAGCACAGATACGCAGTATTTT. The entire variable domain, with the rest obtained from reference TRBV7-2 and TRBJ2-3, is as follows: GAGVSQSPSNKVTEKGKDVELRCDPISGHTALYWYRQSLGQGLEFLIYFQGNSAPDKSGLPSDRFSAERTGGSVSTLTIQRTQQEDSAVYLCASSLAKSVAGSTDTQYFGPGTRLTVL.

There are many counts of this clonotype. The chain is built from TRBV7-3 and TRBJ2-1, with D uncertain. In germline, CDR1 is SGHTA, CDR2 FQGTGA. This CDR3 comprises 15 residues. Trimming stripped 2 bases from V and 2 bases from J, with 10 bases between. In nucleotides, the CDR3 is TGTGCCAGCAGCTTAGTTGTGACTGCCTACAATGAGCAGTTCTTC. Its protein product is CASSLVVTAYNEQFF.

A word on this clonotype: Being one base from a much bigger clone, this may be a read error. The chain has TRBV25-1 and TRBJ1-1; D gene uncertain. The CDR3 consists of 12 residues. CDR1 is MGHDK, CDR2 SYGVNS, per germline. Trimming shortened V by 4 bases and J by 4 bases, and 7 bases separated the two germline ends. As DNA, the CDR3 is TGTGCCAGCAGTGTTGCGCGCACTGAAGCTTTCTTT. This gives the protein CASSVARTEAFF.

This clonotype has more than one count but fewer than ten. V and J are TRBV6-5 and TRBJ2-5; TRBD1 matches 7 bases. Trimming took 7 bases from V and 4 from J; bases not matched to a gene: 6. Germline lookup yields CDR1 MNHEY and CDR2 SVGAGI. The CDR3 consists of 13 residues. CDR3 nucleotides: TGTGCCAGCAAGGGACAGATTAGAGAGACCCAGTACTTC. As protein: CASKGQIRETQYF.

In its sample, this clonotype was seen many times. The chain recombines TRBV4-1 with TRBJ1-1; the D is unclear. CDR3 size: 13 residues. Germline CDR1 is MGHRA and CDR2 is YSYEKL. Trimming took 1 base from V and 6 from J, leaving 9 bases between them. This chain's CDR3 is CASSQGFSPEAFF. The CDR3 region has the DNA TGCGCCAGCAGCCAAGGTTTTAGCCCTGAAGCTTTCTTT.

Points on this clonotype: A much larger clone sits a single nucleotide away, making a read error possible. The chain uses TRBV12-3 or TRBV12-4 and TRBJ2-6; D possibly uses TRBD1 or TRBD2 (6 bases each). This CDR3 is built from 16 residues. This chain's CDR3 is CTSSLQGGSGANVLTF. The CDR3 nucleotides read TGTACCAGCAGTTTGCAAGGGGGGTCTGGGGCCAACGTCCTGACTTTC.

In this sample, this clonotype turned up once. The V and J genes are TRBV28 and TRBJ2-3, with 7 bases aligning to TRBD2. The CDR3 extends over 16 amino acids. Germline V lookup: CDR1 MDHEN, CDR2 SYDVKM. J gave up 10 bases and V 6 bases, and 19 bases lay outside the gene matches. CDR3 in DNA: TGTGCCAGCAGCCTCGGGGGGTCATTGGCGTCGGATCCGCAGTATTTT. Translating gives CASSLGGSLASDPQYF. Supplemented by reference TRBV28 and TRBJ2-3, the full variable domain reads DVKVTQSSRYLVKRTGEKVFLECVQDMDHENMFWYRQDPGLGLRLIYFSYDVKMKEKGDIPEGYSVSREKKERFSLILESASTNQTSMYLCASSLGGSLASDPQYFGPGTRLTVL.

This clonotype has a count of ten or more. The genes are TRBV27 and TRBJ2-3, with no clear D. The V and J ends lost 7 bases and 4 bases respectively, with 15 bases between them. The CDR3 has 14 amino acids. Germline V gives CDR1 MNHEY, CDR2 SMNVEV (reference sequence). The CDR3, as DNA: TGTGCCAGCACCCCATACTTTCGTCCAGATACGCAGTATTTT. Residues: CASTPYFRPDTQYF.

V is TRBV19 and J is TRBJ2-5, with D uncertain. This CDR3 region has 13 residues. Trimming left V 1 base short and J 3 bases short, with 6 bases between. CDR1 and CDR2 from the germline V gene are LNHDA and SQIVND (reference sequence). CDR3 sequence reads: CASSIGSEETQYF. The CDR3 DNA is TGTGCCAGTAGTATAGGGTCAGAAGAGACCCAGTACTTC.

In this sample, this clonotype turned up many times. The chain combines TRBV6-2 or TRBV6-3 with TRBJ1-5, with D unresolved. Between the trimmed V and J ends, which lost 2 bases and 4 bases, there was a span of 12 bases. The CDR3 extends over 15 amino acids. Germline V lookup: CDR1 MNHEY, CDR2 SVGEGT. CDR3 sequence (DNA): TGTGCCAGCAGTTACACCGGCCAAGGAAATCAGCCCCAGCATTTT. Protein sequence: CASSYTGQGNQPQHF.

V usage is TRBV10-3 and J usage is TRBJ2-3; possibly TRBD2 for D (6 bases). There are 15 residues in the CDR3. The germline V gene has CDR1 ENHRY and CDR2 SYGVKD. V dropped 8 bases and J dropped 4 bases, with 19 bases sitting between them. CDR3 sequence (DNA): TGTGCCATCGGCCCCGTGGGGGGAGAGGCAGATACGCAGTATTTT. Translating it yields CAIGPVGGEADTQYF.

The table lists this clonotype with many counts. V usage is TRBV28 and J usage is TRBJ1-1; no reliable D call. The CDR3 has 13 residues. Germline-derived CDR1 and CDR2 are MDHEN and SYDVKM. With 6 bases removed from V and 1 base from J, the gap between germline ends came to 9 bases. The CDR3 sequence is CASRFTENTEAFF. The CDR3 DNA reads TGTGCCAGCAGATTTACAGAGAACACTGAAGCTTTCTTT.

Worth noting for this clonotype: Given a much more abundant clone one base away, this may be a read error. V gene TRBV19 combines with J gene TRBJ2-7; 7 bases line up with TRBD1. J lost 6 bases, V lost 10 bases, and 9 bases had no gene match. The germline CDR1 and CDR2 sequences are LNHDA and SQIVND (reference sequence). The CDR3 is made up of 12 amino acids. CDR3 in DNA: TGTGCCACCCGACAGGGCAACTGCGAGCAGTACTTC. It translates to CATRQGNCEQYF.

V and J are TRBV13 and TRBJ2-2; 9 bases agree with TRBD1. The CDR3 runs 14 residues. The V and J ends lost 6 bases and 7 bases, in that order; junction bases with no gene match: 6. Germline values: CDR1 PRHDT, CDR2 FYEKMQ (reference sequence). CDR3 sequence (DNA): TGTGCCAGCAGGCATGGGACAGGGATCGGGGAGCTGTTTTTT. Its protein product is CASRHGTGIGELFF.

Comments on this clonotype: One junction end does not reproduce the germline sequence, and a read error may be involved. The V and J genes are TRBV7-2 and TRBJ2-5, with D tentatively TRBD2 (5 bases). Per germline, CDR1 SGHTA and CDR2 FQGNSA. This CDR3 contains 13 residues. The CDR3: CASALEGQGTQYF. The CDR3 DNA follows: TGTGCCAGCGCACTAGAAGGCCAAGGGACCCAGTACTTC.

This clonotype came up many times. The chain couples TRBV20-1 to TRBJ2-2; D gene uncertain. The length of the CDR3 is 12 residues. V was clipped by 6 bases and J by 3 bases, with 8 bases between them. Germline CDR1 and CDR2: DFQATT and SNEGSKA (reference sequence). For the CDR3, the DNA is TGCAGTGCCACGGTGGACACCGGGGAGCTGTTTTTT. Translating gives CSATVDTGELFF.

A few counts support this clonotype. The genes are TRBV19 and TRBJ2-2; D call uncertain. CDR3 length equals 12 residues. The V end was cut by 5 bases, the J end by 7 bases, with 8 bases between. The germline CDR1 and CDR2 sequences are LNHDA and SQIVND (reference sequence). CDR3 DNA: TGTGCCAGTAGTCCAGCTTTCGGGGAGCTGTTTTTT. Translated: CASSPAFGELFF.

In this sample, this clonotype turned up many times. This rearrangement joins TRBV12-3 or TRBV12-4 to TRBJ2-3; no clear D gene. The V and J ends lost 1 base and 6 bases respectively, with 11 bases between them. The CDR3 sequence is 14 residues long. The CDR3 coding sequence is TGTGCCAGCAGTTTAGGGCTGATGTTCGATACGCAGTATTTT. The encoded protein is CASSLGLMFDTQYF.